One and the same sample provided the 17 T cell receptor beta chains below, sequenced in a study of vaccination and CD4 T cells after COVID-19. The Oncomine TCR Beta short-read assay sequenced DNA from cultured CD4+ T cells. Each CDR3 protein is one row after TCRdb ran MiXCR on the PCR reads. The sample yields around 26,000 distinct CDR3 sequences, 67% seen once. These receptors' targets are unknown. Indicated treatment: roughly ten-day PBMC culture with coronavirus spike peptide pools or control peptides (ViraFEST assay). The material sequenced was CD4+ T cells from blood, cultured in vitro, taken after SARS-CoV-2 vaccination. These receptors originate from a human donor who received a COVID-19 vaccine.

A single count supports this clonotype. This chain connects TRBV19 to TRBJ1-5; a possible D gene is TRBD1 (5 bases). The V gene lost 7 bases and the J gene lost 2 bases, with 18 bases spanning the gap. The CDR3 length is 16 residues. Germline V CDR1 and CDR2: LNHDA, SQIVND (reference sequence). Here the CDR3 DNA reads TGTGCCAGTAAAAGGGATTTGGGGGGAGGCAATCAGCCCCAGCATTTT. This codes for CASKRDLGGGNQPQHF. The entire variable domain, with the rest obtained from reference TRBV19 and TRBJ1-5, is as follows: DGGITQSPKYLFRKEGQNVTLSCEQNLNHDAMYWYRQDPGQGLRLIYYSQIVNDFQKGDIAEGYSVSREKKESFPLTVTSAQKNPTAFYLCASKRDLGGGNQPQHFGDGTRLSIL.

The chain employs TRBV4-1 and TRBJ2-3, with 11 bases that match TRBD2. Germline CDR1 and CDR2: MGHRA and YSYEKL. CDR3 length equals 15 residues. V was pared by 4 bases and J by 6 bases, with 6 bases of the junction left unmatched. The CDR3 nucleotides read TGCGCCAGCAGCCTTACTAGCGGGGGTCGGGATACGCAGTATTTT. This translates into CASSLTSGGRDTQYF.

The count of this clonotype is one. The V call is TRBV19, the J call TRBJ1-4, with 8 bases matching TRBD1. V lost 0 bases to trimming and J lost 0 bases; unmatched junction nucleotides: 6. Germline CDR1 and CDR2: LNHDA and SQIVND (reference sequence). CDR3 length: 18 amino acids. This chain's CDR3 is CASSIDGTGTATNEKLFF. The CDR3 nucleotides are TGTGCCAGTAGTATAGACGGGACAGGCACTGCAACTAATGAAAAACTGTTTTTT. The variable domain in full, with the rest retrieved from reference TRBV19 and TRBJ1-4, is DGGITQSPKYLFRKEGQNVTLSCEQNLNHDAMYWYRQDPGQGLRLIYYSQIVNDFQKGDIAEGYSVSREKKESFPLTVTSAQKNPTAFYLCASSIDGTGTATNEKLFFGSGTQLSVL.

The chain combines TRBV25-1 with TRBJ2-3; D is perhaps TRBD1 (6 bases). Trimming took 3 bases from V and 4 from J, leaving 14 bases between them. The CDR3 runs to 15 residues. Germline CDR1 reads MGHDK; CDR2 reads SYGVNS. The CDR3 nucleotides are TGTGCCAGCAGTGAGGGGGCAGACGGAGCAGATACGCAGTATTTT. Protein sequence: CASSEGADGADTQYF.

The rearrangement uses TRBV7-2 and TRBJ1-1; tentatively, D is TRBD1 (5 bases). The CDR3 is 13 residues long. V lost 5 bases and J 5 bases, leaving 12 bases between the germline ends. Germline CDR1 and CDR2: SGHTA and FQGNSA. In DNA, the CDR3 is TGTGCCAGCAGCCCCCCGGGGGGTACTGAAGCTTTCTTT. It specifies CASSPPGGTEAFF.

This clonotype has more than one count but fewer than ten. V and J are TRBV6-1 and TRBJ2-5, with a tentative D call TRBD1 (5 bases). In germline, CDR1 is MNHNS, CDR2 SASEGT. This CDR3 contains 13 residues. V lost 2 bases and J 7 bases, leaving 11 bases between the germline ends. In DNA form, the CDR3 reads TGTGCCAGCAGTGAATCAGGGATGGGGACCCAGTACTTC. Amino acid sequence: CASSESGMGTQYF.

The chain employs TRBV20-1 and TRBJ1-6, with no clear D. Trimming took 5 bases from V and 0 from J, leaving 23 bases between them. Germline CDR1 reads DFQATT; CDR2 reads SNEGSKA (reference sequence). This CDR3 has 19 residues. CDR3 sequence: CSAQLTNQFRGSYNSPLHF. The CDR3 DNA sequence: TGCAGTGCTCAACTTACAAATCAGTTCCGGGGCTCCTATAATTCACCCCTCCACTTT.

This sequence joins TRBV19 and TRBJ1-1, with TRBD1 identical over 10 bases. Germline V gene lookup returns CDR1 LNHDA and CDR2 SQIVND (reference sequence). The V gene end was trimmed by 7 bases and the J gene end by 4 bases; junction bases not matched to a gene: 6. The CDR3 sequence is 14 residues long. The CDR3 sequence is CASNTDRGGTEAFF. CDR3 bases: TGTGCCAGTAATACGGACAGGGGGGGCACTGAAGCTTTCTTT.

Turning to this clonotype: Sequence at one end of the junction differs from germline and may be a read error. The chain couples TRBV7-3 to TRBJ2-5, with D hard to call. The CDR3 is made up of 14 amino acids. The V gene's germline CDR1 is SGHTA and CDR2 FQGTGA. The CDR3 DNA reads TGCGCCAGCAGCCAAGTGGCCAGCCAAGAGACCCAGTACTTC. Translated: CASSQVASQETQYF.

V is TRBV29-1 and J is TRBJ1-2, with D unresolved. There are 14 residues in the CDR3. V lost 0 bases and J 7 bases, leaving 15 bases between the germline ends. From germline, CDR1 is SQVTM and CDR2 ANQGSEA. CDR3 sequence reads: CSVEEYGEGGGYTF. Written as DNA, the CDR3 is TGCAGCGTTGAAGAGTACGGAGAGGGTGGTGGCTACACCTTC. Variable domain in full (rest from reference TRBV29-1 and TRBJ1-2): SAVISQKPSRDICQRGTSLTIQCQVDSQVTMMFWYRQQPGQSLTLIATANQGSEATYESGFVIDKFPISRPNLTFSTLTVSNMSPEDSSIYLCSVEEYGEGGGYTFGSGTRLTVV.

The CDR3 nucleotides read TGTGCCAGCGCCTATGTCGGAAGCTCTGGAAACACCATATATTTT. Amino acids: CASAYVGSSGNTIYF. The chain employs TRBV2 and TRBJ1-3; D is undetermined. V lost 8 bases and J 0 bases, leaving 14 bases between the germline ends. The germline CDR1 and CDR2 sequences are SNHLY and FYNNEI. The CDR3 spans 15 residues.

The CDR3 DNA reads TGTGCCAGCAGTTTATCGAGTCAGGCCCTAATGAACACTGAAGCTTTCTTT. Its translation: CASSLSSQALMNTEAFF. This rearrangement joins TRBV27 to TRBJ1-1; D is unresolved. In germline, CDR1 is MNHEY, CDR2 SMNVEV (reference sequence). The CDR3 runs 17 residues. With 0 bases removed from V and 0 bases from J, the gap between germline ends came to 14 bases.

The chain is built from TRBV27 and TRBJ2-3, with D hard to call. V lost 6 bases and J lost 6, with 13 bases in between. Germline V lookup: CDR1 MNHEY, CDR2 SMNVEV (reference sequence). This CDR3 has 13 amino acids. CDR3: CASRLNRRDTQYF. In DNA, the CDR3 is TGTGCCAGCAGACTAAACCGACGGGATACGCAGTATTTT.

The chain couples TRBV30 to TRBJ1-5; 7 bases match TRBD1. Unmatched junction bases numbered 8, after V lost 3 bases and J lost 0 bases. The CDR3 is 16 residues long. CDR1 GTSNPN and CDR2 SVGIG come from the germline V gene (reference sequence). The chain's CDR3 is CAWRPYGTASNQPQHF. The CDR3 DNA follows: TGTGCCTGGAGACCCTACGGGACAGCTAGCAATCAGCCCCAGCATTTT. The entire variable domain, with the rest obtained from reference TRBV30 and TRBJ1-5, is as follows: SQTIHQWPATLVQPVGSPLSLECTVEGTSNPNLYWYRQAAGRGLQLLFYSVGIGQISSEVPQNLSASRPQDRQFILSSKKLLLSDSGFYLCAWRPYGTASNQPQHFGDGTRLSIL.

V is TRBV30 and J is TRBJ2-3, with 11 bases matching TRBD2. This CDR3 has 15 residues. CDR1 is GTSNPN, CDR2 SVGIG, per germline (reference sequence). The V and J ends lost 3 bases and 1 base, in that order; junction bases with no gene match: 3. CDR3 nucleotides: TGTGCCTGGAGAAAACTAGCGGGGGGCACAGATACGCAGTATTTT. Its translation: CAWRKLAGGTDTQYF. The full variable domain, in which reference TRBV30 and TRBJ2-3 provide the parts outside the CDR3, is SQTIHQWPATLVQPVGSPLSLECTVEGTSNPNLYWYRQAAGRGLQLLFYSVGIGQISSEVPQNLSASRPQDRQFILSSKKLLLSDSGFYLCAWRKLAGGTDTQYFGPGTRLTVL.

CDR3: CASSLGSQETQYF. For the CDR3, the DNA is TGCGCCAGCAGCTTGGGCAGTCAAGAGACCCAGTACTTC. The chain uses TRBV5-1 and TRBJ2-5; D is undetermined. The CDR3 is 13 amino acids. V lost 0 bases and J 2 bases, leaving 5 bases between the germline ends. Germline V gives CDR1 SGHRS, CDR2 YFSETQ. The entire variable domain, with the rest obtained from reference TRBV5-1 and TRBJ2-5, is as follows: KAGVTQTPRYLIKTRGQQVTLSCSPISGHRSVSWYQQTPGQGLQFLFEYFSETQRNKGNFPGRFSGRQFSNSRSEMNVSTLELGDSALYLCASSLGSQETQYFGPGTRLLVL.

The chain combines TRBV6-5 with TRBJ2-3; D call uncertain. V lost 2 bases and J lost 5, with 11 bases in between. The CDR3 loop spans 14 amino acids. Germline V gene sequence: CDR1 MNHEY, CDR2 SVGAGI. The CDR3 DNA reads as TGTGCCAGCAGTTACCCCGAAGCAGTAGATACGCAGTATTTT. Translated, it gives CASSYPEAVDTQYF.